Listed below are T cell receptor beta chains from one sample, sequenced in a study of shared clonotypes between healthy human individuals. TCRdb keeps only in-frame clones here, not all; method: immunoSEQ multiplex PCR. Of around 1.1 million clones in the sample, 70% to 80% are singletons; the top ten hold around 0.6%. Sequencing was done on a sample of memory CD4+ T cells from PBMCs. All receptors derive from a man younger than 30 in good health. Some clones in this sample may be carry-over from other donors' samples. The CDR3 runs from the conserved cysteine through the conserved F or W. D genes are given only for firm matches. Only some rows state a clone size, as once, few, many or a class for expanded clones.

size: many
D: .
J: TRBJ1-2
V: TRBV28
DNA: TGTGCCAGCAGTCCCCCTCCGGGGCTAGGGTATGGCTACACCTTC
CDR3: CASSPPPGLGYGYTF

size: once
D: .
J: TRBJ2-7
V: TRBV5-1
DNA: TGCGCCAGCGGCCCGGGACAACACGAGCAGTACTTC
CDR3: CASGPGQHEQYF

size: .
D: TRBD1
J: TRBJ1-2
V: TRBV2
DNA: TGTGCCAGCCTCTTAGCCACAGGGGGCTATGGCTACACCTTC
CDR3: CASLLATGGYGYTF

size: .
D: .
J: TRBJ2-5
V: TRBV12-5
DNA: TGTGCTAGTGCCGGCGAGGGGATCGGTAGGACCCAGTACTTC
CDR3: CASAGEGIGRTQYF

size: .
D: .
J: TRBJ2-5
V: TRBV7-9
DNA: TGTGCCAGCAGCTCCTCTACCATGGAGACCCAGTACTTC
CDR3: CASSSSTMETQYF

size: .
D: TRBD2
J: TRBJ2-1
V: TRBV7-2
DNA: TGTGCCAGCAGCTTAGTTGGGACTAGCGGGAGTAATGAGCAGTTCTTC
CDR3: CASSLVGTSGSNEQFF

size: .
D: TRBD2
J: TRBJ2-7
V: TRBV5-1
DNA: TGCGCCAGCACTCCTAGCGGGAGCTCCTACGAGCAGTACTTC
CDR3: CASTPSGSSYEQYF

size: .
D: .
J: TRBJ2-7
V: TRBV28
DNA: TGTGCCAGCAGTTCGATGGGCTTCAGCACCTACGAGCAGTACTTC
CDR3: CASSSMGFSTYEQYF

size: .
D: .
J: TRBJ2-7
V: TRBV2
DNA: TGTGCCACGTTCGGGGCGCCAGAGTGCGAGCAGTACTTC
CDR3: CATFGAPECEQYF

size: .
D: TRBD2
J: TRBJ2-7
V: TRBV5-1
DNA: TGCGCCAGCAGCTTGGAGCCTGGGACTAGCGGGAGTGGGTGGGTCTACGAGCAGTACTTC
CDR3: CASSLEPGTSGSGWVYEQYF

size: .
D: .
J: TRBJ2-2
V: TRBV12-5
DNA: TGTGCTAGAACCACGATGCCGGAGGAGCTGTTTTTT
CDR3: CARTTMPEELFF

size: many
D: TRBD2
J: TRBJ2-3
V: TRBV2
DNA: TGTGCCAGCGCCGAGCGGGGCTTCACGCAGTATTTT
CDR3: CASAERGFTQYF

size: .
D: .
J: TRBJ2-4
V: TRBV10-2
DNA: TGCGCCAGCAGTGAGTCGAGCCCATTAGCCAAAAACATTCAGTACTTC
CDR3: CASSESSPLAKNIQYF

size: once
D: .
J: TRBJ1-3
V: TRBV4-3
DNA: TGCGCCAGCAGCCAAGATGACGGAAACACCATATATTTT
CDR3: CASSQDDGNTIYF

size: .
D: .
J: TRBJ2-7
V: TRBV5-1
DNA: TGCGCCAGCAGCTTGGGGTCCGCAGGGACCTACGAGCAGTACTTC
CDR3: CASSLGSAGTYEQYF

size: many
D: TRBD2
J: TRBJ2-1
V: TRBV4-2
DNA: TGTGCCAGCAGCCAAGCGGGAGGGAATGAGCAGTTCTTC
CDR3: CASSQAGGNEQFF

size: .
D: .
J: TRBJ2-1
V: TRBV18
DNA: TGTGCCAGCTCACCACCCTCGCGGCAGGGGATGTACAATGAGCAGTTCTTC
CDR3: CASSPPSRQGMYNEQFF

size: .
D: TRBD2
J: TRBJ2-1
V: TRBV10-3
DNA: TGTGCCATCAGTGGGGTACTAGCGGGAGAGGGAAATGAGCAGTTCTTC
CDR3: CAISGVLAGEGNEQFF

size: many
D: TRBD1
J: TRBJ1-2
V: TRBV5-4
DNA: TGTGCCAGCAGCTTAGGACAGGGGGCCGACTATGGCTACACCTTC
CDR3: CASSLGQGADYGYTF

size: .
D: TRBD1
J: TRBJ2-3
V: TRBV6-1
DNA: TGTGCCAGCAGGGACAGGGGGAGCACAGATACGCAGTATTTT
CDR3: CASRDRGSTDTQYF

size: .
D: TRBD1
J: TRBJ2-7
V: TRBV15
DNA: TGTGCCACCAGCAGGGCCGGACAGGGGCGCTACGAGCAGTACTTC
CDR3: CATSRAGQGRYEQYF

size: few
D: .
J: TRBJ1-2
V: TRBV14
DNA: TGTGCCAGCAGCCAAGATCGAGGCTATGGCTACACCTTC
CDR3: CASSQDRGYGYTF

size: .
D: .
J: TRBJ1-4
V: TRBV29-1
DNA: TGCAGCGCCGTAGGGACTAATGAAAAACTGTTTTTT
CDR3: CSAVGTNEKLFF

size: few
D: .
J: TRBJ2-2
V: TRBV7-7
DNA: TGTGCCAGCAGCCCCCTAAGAAACACCGGGGAGCTGTTTTTT
CDR3: CASSPLRNTGELFF

size: .
D: TRBD1
J: TRBJ1-5
V: TRBV6-5
DNA: TGTGCCAGCAGGATGACAGGGAGCGGCAATCAGCCCCAGCATTTT
CDR3: CASRMTGSGNQPQHF

size: .
D: .
J: TRBJ1-2
V: TRBV5-6
DNA: TGTGCCAGCAGCTTGGGACTCTATGGCTACACCTTC
CDR3: CASSLGLYGYTF

size: .
D: .
J: TRBJ2-3
V: TRBV6-1
DNA: TGTGCCAGCAGCTTGTCTGAGCCAAACACAGATACGCAGTATTTT
CDR3: CASSLSEPNTDTQYF

size: .
D: .
J: TRBJ2-1
V: TRBV4-2
DNA: TGTGCCAGCGCCCCCCAAACCACCAGCGGAAATGAGCAGTTCTTC
CDR3: CASAPQTTSGNEQFF

size: .
D: TRBD1
J: TRBJ2-7
V: TRBV23-1
DNA: TGCGCCAGCAGTCAAGGGACAGGGGGATTTTGGGACTACGAGCAGTACTTC
CDR3: CASSQGTGGFWDYEQYF

size: .
D: TRBD1
J: TRBJ1-2
V: TRBV29-1
DNA: TGCAGCGTTGGCGGTGGATTTTCGGGACAGCTCTATGGCTACACCTTC
CDR3: CSVGGGFSGQLYGYTF

size: .
D: .
J: TRBJ1-3
V: TRBV4-1
DNA: TGCGCCAGCAGCCAAAATTCTGGAAACACCATATATTTT
CDR3: CASSQNSGNTIYF

size: .
D: .
J: TRBJ1-1
V: TRBV11-2
DNA: TGTGCCAGCAGCTTAGTCCAGAACACTGAAGCTTTCTTT
CDR3: CASSLVQNTEAFF

size: .
D: .
J: TRBJ2-1
V: TRBV7-3
DNA: TGTGCCAGCAGCCCGACCCGGGAGAACTACAATGAGCAGTTCTTC
CDR3: CASSPTRENYNEQFF

size: .
D: TRBD1
J: TRBJ1-2
V: TRBV5-1
DNA: TGCGCCAGCAGCTTGACAGGGGGCCGCTATGGCTACACCTTC
CDR3: CASSLTGGRYGYTF

size: .
D: .
J: TRBJ2-2
V: TRBV9
DNA: TGTGCCAGCATGAGGTCGGCAGTATACACCGGGGAGCTGTTTTTT
CDR3: CASMRSAVYTGELFF

size: .
D: .
J: TRBJ2-7
V: TRBV27
DNA: TGTGCCAGCAGTTTAAAAGGGAGGGGGTCCTACGAGCAGTACTTC
CDR3: CASSLKGRGSYEQYF

size: .
D: TRBD1
J: TRBJ1-2
V: TRBV30
DNA: TGTGCCTGGAGGACTCGGACAGGGGGCGACTATGGCTACACCTTC
CDR3: CAWRTRTGGDYGYTF

size: .
D: TRBD1
J: TRBJ2-2
V: TRBV7-2
DNA: TGTGCCAGCAGAAGGGACAGTACCACCGGGGAGCTGTTTTTT
CDR3: CASRRDSTTGELFF

size: .
D: .
J: TRBJ2-5
V: TRBV6-1
DNA: TGTGCCAGCAGTGAAGCGGGCGTCACCCAGTACTTC
CDR3: CASSEAGVTQYF

size: .
D: .
J: TRBJ2-1
V: TRBV25-1
DNA: TGTGCCAGCAGTGAATATGGGGTAAAGCGCTACAATGAGCAGTTCTTC
CDR3: CASSEYGVKRYNEQFF

size: once
D: TRBD1
J: TRBJ1-1
V: TRBV5-4
DNA: TGTGCCAGCAGCTTGGCCCGGGACAGGATGGGGAACACTGAAGCTTTCTTT
CDR3: CASSLARDRMGNTEAFF

size: .
D: .
J: TRBJ1-3
V: TRBV11-1
DNA: TGTGCCAGCAGCTTACAACGGACAGCTGGAAACACCATATATTTT
CDR3: CASSLQRTAGNTIYF

size: .
D: TRBD2
J: TRBJ2-3
V: TRBV7-9
DNA: TGTGCCAGCAGCTACGTTCCTAGCGGGAGCACAGATACGCAGTATTTT
CDR3: CASSYVPSGSTDTQYF

size: few
D: TRBD2
J: TRBJ2-7
V: TRBV27
DNA: TGTGCCAGCAGCCCCGGACTAGCGGGACCCCCCTACGAGCAGTACTTC
CDR3: CASSPGLAGPPYEQYF

size: medium-sized
D: TRBD1
J: TRBJ1-1
V: TRBV11-1
DNA: TGTGCCAGCAGCTCCCAAACACAGGGGGAGACTTTCTTT
CDR3: CASSSQTQGETFF

size: .
D: .
J: TRBJ1-1
V: TRBV29-1
DNA: TGCAGCGTTGAAAAGCCTCGTGAAGCTTTCTTT
CDR3: CSVEKPREAFF

size: .
D: TRBD2
J: TRBJ2-7
V: TRBV4-3
DNA: TGCGCCAGCAGCCCATCATTAGCGGGAGGGCCGGGGGAGCAGTACTTC
CDR3: CASSPSLAGGPGEQYF

size: few
D: .
J: TRBJ1-5
V: TRBV28
DNA: TGTGCCAGCGAGGGGATAGACAATCAGCCCCAGCATTTT
CDR3: CASEGIDNQPQHF

size: few
D: .
J: TRBJ1-1
V: TRBV30
DNA: TGTGCCTGGAGCCCCGGTTGGGGCGATGAAGCTTTCTTT
CDR3: CAWSPGWGDEAFF

size: .
D: .
J: TRBJ1-3
V: TRBV6-1
DNA: TGTGCCAGCAGTGAAAGCCGAGGAAACACCATATATTTT
CDR3: CASSESRGNTIYF

size: .
D: .
J: TRBJ2-1
V: TRBV6-5
DNA: TGTGCCAGCAGTTCCCCGACTAGGTACAATGAGCAGTTCTTC
CDR3: CASSSPTRYNEQFF

size: .
D: TRBD1
J: TRBJ1-2
V: TRBV5-6
DNA: TGTGCCAGCAGCCCCCGACAGGGGGCGGACTATGGCTACACCTTC
CDR3: CASSPRQGADYGYTF